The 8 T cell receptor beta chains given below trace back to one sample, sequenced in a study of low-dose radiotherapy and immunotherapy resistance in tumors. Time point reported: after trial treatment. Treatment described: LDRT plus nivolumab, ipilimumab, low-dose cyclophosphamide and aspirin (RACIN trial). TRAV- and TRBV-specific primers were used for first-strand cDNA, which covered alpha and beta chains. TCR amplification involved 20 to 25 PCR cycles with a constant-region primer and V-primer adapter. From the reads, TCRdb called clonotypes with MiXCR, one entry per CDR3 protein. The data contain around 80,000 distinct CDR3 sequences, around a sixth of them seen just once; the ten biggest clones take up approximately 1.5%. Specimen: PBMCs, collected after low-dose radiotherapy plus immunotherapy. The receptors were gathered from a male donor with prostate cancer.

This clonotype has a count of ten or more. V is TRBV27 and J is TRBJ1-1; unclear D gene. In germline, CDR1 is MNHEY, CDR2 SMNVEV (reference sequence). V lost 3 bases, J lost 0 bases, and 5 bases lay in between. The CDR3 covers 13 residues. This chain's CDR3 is CASSLVMNTEAFF. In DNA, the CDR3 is TGTGCCAGCAGTTTGGTTATGAACACTGAAGCTTTCTTT.

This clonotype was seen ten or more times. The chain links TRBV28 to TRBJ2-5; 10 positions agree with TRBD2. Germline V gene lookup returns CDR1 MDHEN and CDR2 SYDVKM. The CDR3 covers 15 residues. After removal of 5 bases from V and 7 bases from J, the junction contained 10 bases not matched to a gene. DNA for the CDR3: TGTGCCAGCAGTCCCCCGGGACTAGCGAGCGCGACCCAGTACTTC. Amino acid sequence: CASSPPGLASATQYF.

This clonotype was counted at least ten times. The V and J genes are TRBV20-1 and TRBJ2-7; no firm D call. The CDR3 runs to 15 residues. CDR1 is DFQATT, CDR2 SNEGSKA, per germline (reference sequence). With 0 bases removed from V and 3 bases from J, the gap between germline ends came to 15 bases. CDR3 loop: CSARDPKRNNYEQYF. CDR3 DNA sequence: TGCAGTGCTAGAGATCCAAAGCGAAACAACTACGAGCAGTACTTC.

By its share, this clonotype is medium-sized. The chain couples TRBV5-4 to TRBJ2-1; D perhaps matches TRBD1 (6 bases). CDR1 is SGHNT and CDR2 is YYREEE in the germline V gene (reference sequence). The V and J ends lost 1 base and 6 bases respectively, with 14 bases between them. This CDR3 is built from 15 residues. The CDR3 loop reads CASSLWGPGANEQFF. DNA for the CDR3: TGTGCCAGCAGCTTGTGGGGGCCCGGGGCCAATGAGCAGTTCTTC. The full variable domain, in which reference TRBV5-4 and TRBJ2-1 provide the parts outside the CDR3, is ETGVTQSPTHLIKTRGQQVTLRCSSQSGHNTVSWYQQALGQGPQFIFQYYREEENGRGNFPPRFSGLQFPNYSSELNVNALELDDSALYLCASSLWGPGANEQFFGPGTRLTVL.

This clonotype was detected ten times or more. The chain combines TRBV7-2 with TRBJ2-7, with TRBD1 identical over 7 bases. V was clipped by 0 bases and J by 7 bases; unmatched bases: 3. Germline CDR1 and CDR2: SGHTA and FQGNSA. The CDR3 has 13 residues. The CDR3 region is CASSLAQGVEQYF. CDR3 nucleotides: TGTGCCAGCAGCTTAGCCCAGGGGGTAGAGCAGTACTTC.

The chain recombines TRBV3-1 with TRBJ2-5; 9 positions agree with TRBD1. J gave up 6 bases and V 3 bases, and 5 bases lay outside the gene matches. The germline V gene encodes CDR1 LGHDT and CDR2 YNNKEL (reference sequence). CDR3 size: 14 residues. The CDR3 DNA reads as TGTGCCAGCAGCCACTTACAGGGGGCGCAGACCCAGTACTTC. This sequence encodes CASSHLQGAQTQYF.

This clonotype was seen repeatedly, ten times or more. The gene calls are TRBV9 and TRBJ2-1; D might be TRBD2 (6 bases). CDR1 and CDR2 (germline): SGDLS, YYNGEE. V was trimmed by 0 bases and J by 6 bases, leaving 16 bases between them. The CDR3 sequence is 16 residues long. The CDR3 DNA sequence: TGTGCCAGCAGCGTAGGGTCTAGCGCTGTGGGCAATGAGCAGTTCTTC. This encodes CASSVGSSAVGNEQFF.

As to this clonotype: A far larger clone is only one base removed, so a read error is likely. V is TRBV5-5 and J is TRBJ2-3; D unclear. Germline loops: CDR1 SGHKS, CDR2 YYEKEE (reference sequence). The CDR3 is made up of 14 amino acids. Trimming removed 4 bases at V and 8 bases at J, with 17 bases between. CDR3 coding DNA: TGTGCCAGCAGCGTAGAGGCGGCGCGCAGTACGCAGTATTTT. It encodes CASSVEAARSTQYF.